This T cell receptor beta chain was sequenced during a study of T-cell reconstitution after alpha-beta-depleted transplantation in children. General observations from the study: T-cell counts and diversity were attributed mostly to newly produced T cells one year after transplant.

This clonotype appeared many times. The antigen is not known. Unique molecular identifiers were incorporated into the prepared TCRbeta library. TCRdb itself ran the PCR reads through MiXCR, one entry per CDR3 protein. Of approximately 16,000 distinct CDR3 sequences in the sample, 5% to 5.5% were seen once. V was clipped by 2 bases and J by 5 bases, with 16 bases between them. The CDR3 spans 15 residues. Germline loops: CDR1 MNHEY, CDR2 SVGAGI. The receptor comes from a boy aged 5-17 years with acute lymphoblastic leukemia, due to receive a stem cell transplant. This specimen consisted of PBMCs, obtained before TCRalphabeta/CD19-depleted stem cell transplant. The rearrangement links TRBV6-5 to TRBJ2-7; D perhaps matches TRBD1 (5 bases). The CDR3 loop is CASSYDRVVPHEQYF. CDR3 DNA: TGTGCCAGCAGTTACGACAGAGTAGTCCCCCACGAGCAGTACTTC.